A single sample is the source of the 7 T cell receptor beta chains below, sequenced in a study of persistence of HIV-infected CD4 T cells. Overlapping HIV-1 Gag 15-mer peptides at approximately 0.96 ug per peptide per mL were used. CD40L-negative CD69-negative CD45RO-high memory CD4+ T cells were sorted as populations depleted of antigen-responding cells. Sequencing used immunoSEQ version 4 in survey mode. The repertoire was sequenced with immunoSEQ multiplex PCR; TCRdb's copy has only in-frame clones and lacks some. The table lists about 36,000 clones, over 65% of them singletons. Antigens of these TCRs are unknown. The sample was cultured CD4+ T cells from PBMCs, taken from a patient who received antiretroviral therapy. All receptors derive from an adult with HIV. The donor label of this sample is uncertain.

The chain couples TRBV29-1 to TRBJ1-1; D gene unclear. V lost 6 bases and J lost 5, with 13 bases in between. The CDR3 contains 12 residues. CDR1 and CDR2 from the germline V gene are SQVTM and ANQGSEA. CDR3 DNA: TGCAGCGTGAGACCTGTAATGACTGAAGCTTTCTTT. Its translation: CSVRPVMTEAFF.

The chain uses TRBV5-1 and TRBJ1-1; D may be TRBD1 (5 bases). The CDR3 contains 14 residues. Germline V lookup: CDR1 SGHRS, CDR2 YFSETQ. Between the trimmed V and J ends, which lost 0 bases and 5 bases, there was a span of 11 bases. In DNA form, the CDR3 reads TGCGCCAGCAGCTTGGTCGGAGGGGAGACTGAAGCTTTCTTT. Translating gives CASSLVGGETEAFF.

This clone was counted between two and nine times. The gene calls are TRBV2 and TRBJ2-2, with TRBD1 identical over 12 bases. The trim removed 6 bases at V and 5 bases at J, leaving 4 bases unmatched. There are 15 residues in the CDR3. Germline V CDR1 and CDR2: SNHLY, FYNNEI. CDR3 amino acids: CASSGTGGMTGELFF. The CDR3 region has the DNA TGTGCCAGCAGCGGGACAGGGGGCATGACCGGGGAGCTGTTTTTT.

CDR3 sequence (DNA): TGTGCCAGCAGTGCCAGCCATCGTGCAGGGTATCACGAGCAGTACTTC. Residues: CASSASHRAGYHEQYF. The genes are TRBV28 and TRBJ2-7, with D maybe TRBD1 (5 bases). Trimming removed 5 bases from V and 5 bases from J, with 22 bases in between. This CDR3 contains 16 residues. Germline CDR1 is MDHEN and CDR2 is SYDVKM.

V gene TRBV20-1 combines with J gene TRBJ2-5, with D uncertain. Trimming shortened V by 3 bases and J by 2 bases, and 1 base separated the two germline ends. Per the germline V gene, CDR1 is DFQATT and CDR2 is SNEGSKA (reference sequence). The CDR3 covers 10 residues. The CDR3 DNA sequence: TGCAGTGCTAGGCAAGAGACCCAGTACTTC. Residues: CSARQETQYF.

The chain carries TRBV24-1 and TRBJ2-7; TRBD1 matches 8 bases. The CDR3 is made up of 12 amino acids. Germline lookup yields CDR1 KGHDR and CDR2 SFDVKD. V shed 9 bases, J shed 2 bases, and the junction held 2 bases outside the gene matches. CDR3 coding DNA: TGTGCCACCCAGGGGGCGGCCTACGAGCAGTACTTC. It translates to CATQGAAYEQYF.

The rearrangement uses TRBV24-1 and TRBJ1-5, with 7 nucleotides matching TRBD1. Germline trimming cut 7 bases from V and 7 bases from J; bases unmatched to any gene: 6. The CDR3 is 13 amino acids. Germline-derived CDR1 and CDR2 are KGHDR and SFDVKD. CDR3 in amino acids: CATRGQAGQPQHF. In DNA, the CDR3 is TGTGCCACCAGAGGACAGGCGGGCCAGCCCCAGCATTTT.